This T cell receptor (beta chain) emerged from a study of blood T cells in healthy people across ages (dated by TCRdb to the mid-2010s). About the investigation overall: In model experiments, roughly one uniquely barcoded TCR beta cDNA molecule per two T cells was captured by template switching. Two additional independent replicas of 1 million unique cDNA reads from the same blood draw were analyzed for two donors (one aged 18 to 30 and one aged 80 or older). Age-related changes in TCR beta repertoire diversity were measured in the study by deep sequencing normalized with unique cDNA molecular identifiers. The donors were split into four age groups: young (average about 15 years), middle-aged (about 40), aged (more than 55) and long-lived (more than 80). To avoid experimental bias, donors of different ages were randomly spread across the sequencing lanes. The research as a whole found: A strong correlation was found between observed TCR beta diversity and the percentage of naive T cells measured by flow cytometry. The CMV infection status of donors was not known, potentially confounding age-related changes in expanded clonotypes. Estimates of total diversity based on one million sequenced T cells were considered lower bounds and underestimates. Because profiling used bulk unsorted PBMCs, naive and antigen-experienced compartments could not be compared conclusively. As age increased, observed TCR beta diversity per million T cells dropped in a roughly linear way, and a significant reduction was already evident by age 40. Compared with the aged group, the long-lived group had more naive CD4+ T cells, fewer expanded clones and increased TCR diversity, suggesting age selection.

V loses 1 base, J loses 8 bases, and the germline ends lie 8 bases apart. The CDR3 contains 12 residues, cysteine and phenylalanine counted. The kept DNA is CDR3 alone, 36 bases in frame from the first base. CDR1 and CDR2 are drawn from the germline V gene (reference sequence): LNHNV, YYDKDF. The library was generated by 5' RACE. Sequencing used an Illumina HiSeq 2500. The second PCR ran for about 6 to 12 cycles and used a J-beta primer mix along with a sample-barcoded 5' primer. Each TCR beta cDNA molecule received a unique molecular identifier from a template-switch 5' adaptor carrying 12 random nucleotides. At least 2.5 million CDR3-containing paired-end reads were obtained from each sample. First-strand cDNA synthesis was performed from all RNA using the Mint cDNA synthesis kit, with priming by a TRBC-specific oligonucleotide. All cDNA was treated with uracil-DNA glycosylase and then went through a first 18-cycle PCR with the universal primers M1SS and BC2_uni_R. The original methods were these. For normalization, 1 million high-quality reads were randomly selected from each sample, with every read carrying a distinct molecular identifier. Reads with shared molecular identifiers were discarded instead of being binned into consensus sequences. CDR3 identification, clonotype clustering and error correction used MiTCR with a Q25 quality threshold and the strictest error-elimination algorithm. A nonparametric unseen species model with Euler transformation was used to estimate a lower bound on total TCR beta diversity. The public reads were reprocessed in TCRdb via fastp at Q25 and MiXCR, keeping in-frame beta chains. Each entry merges the rows of one CDR3 protein and shows their most common DNA and genes. These V and J calls are TCRdb output, not the study's own analysis. A total of about 940,000 distinct CDR3 sequences appear in this sample, 48% of them only once. The ten largest clones capture 13% of the sample.

Turning to this clonotype: Its recognized antigen is unknown. Base qualities were left out, and no much larger clone turns up one base away.

Donors were around 37 systemically healthy Caucasian individuals from Russia aged roughly 6 to 90 years. Each donor gave around 9 milliliters of peripheral blood, collected into EDTA-treated Vacutainer tubes. PBMCs were isolated by Ficoll-Paque density-gradient centrifugation, with at least 6 million obtained per sample. Total RNA was extracted from PBMCs with Trizol reagent, with at least 6 micrograms obtained per sample. For every donor, flow cytometry on a PBMC aliquot measured the percentage of naive CD45RAhigh/CD27high T cells. The V gene is TRBV15 and the J gene is TRBJ1-2; confidence is insufficient to name the D gene. The sequence was collected from a man aged 25-45 years in good health. The sequenced material came from blood. The DNA is as follows: TGTGCCACCAGCAGAGCTACGGCAGGCTACACCTTC. Translated, it gives CATSRATAGYTF.